The 18 T cell receptor beta chains presented below share a single source sample, sequenced in a study of blood T cell repertoires in COVID-19. Assay used: immunoSEQ multiplex PCR; TCRdb lists only in-frame clones, some missing. This sample carries roughly 130,000 clones, approximately 87% of them seen once, and the ten largest clones take roughly 3.6%. Sequencing was done on a sample of peripheral blood. Receptor source: a woman aged 55-70 years with acute or convalescent COVID-19.

The chain links TRBV12-5 to TRBJ2-7; 7 positions agree with TRBD1. The germline CDR1 and CDR2 sequences are LGHNT and FRNRAP. The CDR3 sequence is 18 residues long. J lost 1 base, V lost 2 bases, and 14 bases had no gene match. CDR3 protein: CASGLPSGQAEGSYEQYV. CDR3 nucleotide sequence: TGTGCTAGTGGTTTGCCAAGCGGACAGGCAGAAGGTTCCTACGAGCAGTACGTC.

The chain links TRBV28 to TRBJ2-2; tentatively, D is TRBD2 (6 bases). V gave up 7 bases and J gave up 4 bases, with 10 bases separating them. CDR3 size: 13 residues. CDR1 is MDHEN and CDR2 is SYDVKM in the germline V gene. In nucleotides, the CDR3 is TGTGCCAGCACCCCCGGGGGCACCGGGGAGCTGTTTTTT. Encoded protein: CASTPGGTGELFF.

The gene calls are TRBV6-5 and TRBJ1-1; D possibly corresponds to TRBD1 (6 bases). The CDR3 loop spans 14 amino acids. Germline V CDR1 and CDR2: MNHEY, SVGAGI. The V and J ends lost 0 bases and 11 bases respectively, with 16 bases between them. The DNA for the CDR3 is TGTGCCAGCAGTTACTCGGAACAGGGAAGGCGGGCTTTCTTT. It codes for CASSYSEQGRRAFF.

The rearrangement joins TRBV20-1 to TRBJ2-3; 12 nucleotides match TRBD2. The CDR3 runs to 18 residues. CDR1 is DFQATT, CDR2 SNEGSKA, per germline (reference sequence). The trim removed 3 bases at V and 0 bases at J, leaving 10 bases unmatched. The chain's CDR3 is CSASFRTSGKLSTDTQYF. CDR3 DNA sequence: TGCAGTGCTAGTTTCCGGACTAGCGGGAAGCTCAGCACAGATACGCAGTATTTT.

The table lists this clone with a count of one. The chain joins TRBV30 to TRBJ1-6; no firm D call. Trimming shortened V by 4 bases and J by 5 bases, and 15 bases separated the two germline ends. The CDR3 totals 15 residues. Germline assignment: CDR1 GTSNPN and CDR2 SVGIG (reference sequence). CDR3 in amino acids: CAWTHGGLDNSPLHF. The CDR3, as DNA: TGTGCCTGGACCCATGGAGGGTTGGATAATTCACCCCTCCACTTT.

This chain connects TRBV9 to TRBJ1-2; 7 bases match TRBD1. The CDR3 has 15 amino acids. Germline values: CDR1 SGDLS, CDR2 YYNGEE. V gave up 2 bases and J gave up 5 bases; unmatched junction bases: 9. The CDR3, as DNA: TGTGCCAGCAGCGTTTCGTCCGGGACAGCTTATGGCTACACCTTC. Translated, it gives CASSVSSGTAYGYTF.

The chain joins TRBV19 to TRBJ2-2; 9 bases agree with TRBD1. The CDR3 spans 16 residues. The junction had 4 bases not matched to a gene; V was cut back by 5 bases and J by 0 bases. CDR1 is LNHDA and CDR2 is SQIVND in the germline V gene (reference sequence). Here the CDR3 reads CASSSDRGSNTGELFF. The CDR3 bases are TGTGCCAGTAGTTCAGACAGGGGGTCGAACACCGGGGAGCTGTTTTTT.

The gene calls are TRBV29-1 and TRBJ2-1; no clear D. V lost 4 bases and J 0 bases, leaving 10 bases between the germline ends. Germline CDR1 reads SQVTM; CDR2 reads ANQGSEA. There are 14 residues in the CDR3. The CDR3 protein is CSVASPSSYNEQFF. The CDR3 coding sequence is TGCAGCGTTGCTTCACCTAGCTCCTACAATGAGCAGTTCTTC.

CDR3 loop: CASSLTNTGSETQYF. CDR3 sequence (DNA): TGTGCCAGCAGCTTAACGAACACAGGGTCGGAGACCCAGTACTTC. This chain joins TRBV7-3 and TRBJ2-5; D perhaps matches TRBD1 (6 bases). Trimming stripped 0 bases from V and 5 bases from J, with 13 bases between. There are 15 residues in the CDR3. Per germline, CDR1 SGHTA and CDR2 FQGTGA.

The chain recombines TRBV30 with TRBJ2-1, with D possibly TRBD1 on 6 matching bases. This CDR3 has 16 residues. V dropped 2 bases and J dropped 0 bases, with 14 bases sitting between them. Germline assignment: CDR1 GTSNPN and CDR2 SVGIG (reference sequence). CDR3 coding DNA: TGTGCCTGGAGTTCAGGGCAGGACAGCTCCTACAATGAGCAGTTCTTC. Translating it yields CAWSSGQDSSYNEQFF.

The V call is TRBV7-9, the J call TRBJ2-1; 9 bases fit TRBD2. This CDR3 contains 16 residues. Per germline, CDR1 SEHNR and CDR2 FQNEAQ (reference sequence). Germline trimming cut 5 bases from V and 6 bases from J; bases unmatched to any gene: 11. CDR3 loop: CASSGGSGSLGNEQFF. The CDR3 DNA reads TGTGCCAGCAGCGGGGGTAGCGGGAGCTTAGGCAATGAGCAGTTCTTC.

The V call is TRBV2, the J call TRBJ1-2, with 11 positions matching TRBD1. This CDR3 spans 15 amino acids. CDR1 and CDR2 (germline): SNHLY, FYNNEI. The J segment lost 3 bases and the V segment lost 5 bases, leaving 5 bases of the junction unmatched. The DNA for the CDR3 is TGTGCCAGCAGTACCAGGACAGGGGGCGACTATGGCTACACCTTC. Its protein product is CASSTRTGGDYGYTF.

This chain joins TRBV6-5 and TRBJ1-1, with a weak D call TRBD1 (6 bases). The germline V gene encodes CDR1 MNHEY and CDR2 SVGAGI. The CDR3 extends over 14 amino acids. V lost 4 bases, J lost 1 base, and 10 bases lay in between. CDR3 sequence (DNA): TGTGCCAGCAGTTGGGCAGGGGAGAACACTGAAGCTTTCTTT. Protein: CASSWAGENTEAFF.

The chain links TRBV4-2 to TRBJ1-3, with TRBD1 identical over 8 bases. This CDR3 has 15 amino acids. CDR1 is LGHNA, CDR2 YNFKEQ, per germline. V gave up 3 bases and J gave up 2 bases; unmatched junction bases: 3. CDR3 bases: TGTGCCAGCAGCCAGGAGACAGGGGCTGGAAACACCATATATTTT. It translates to CASSQETGAGNTIYF.

V gene TRBV3-1 (or the pseudogene TRBV3-2) combines with J gene TRBJ1-5; unclear D gene. Between the trimmed V and J ends, which lost 3 bases and 2 bases, there was a span of 5 bases. Germline V gene data show CDR1 as LGHDT and CDR2 as YNNKEL (reference sequence). The CDR3 spans 13 residues. CDR3: CASSHEGNQPQHF. CDR3 sequence (DNA): TGTGCCAGCAGCCACGAGGGCAATCAGCCCCAGCATTTT.

The J gene is TRBJ2-1, the V gene TRBV4-1; 12 bases map to TRBD2. CDR1 is MGHRA, CDR2 YSYEKL, per germline. The ends lost 3 bases at V and 7 bases at J; junction bases unmatched: 7. The CDR3 runs to 16 residues. CDR3 amino acids: CASSHPGLAGENEQFF. The CDR3 DNA follows: TGCGCCAGCAGCCACCCGGGACTAGCGGGCGAAAATGAGCAGTTCTTC.

The gene calls are TRBV7-9 and TRBJ2-7, with 13 bases that match TRBD2. Germline V gene data show CDR1 as SEHNR and CDR2 as FQNEAQ (reference sequence). The trim removed 5 bases at V and 2 bases at J, leaving 3 bases unmatched. This CDR3 is built from 15 residues. The CDR3 region is CASSRLAGGPYEQYF. CDR3 nucleotide sequence: TGTGCCAGCAGCCGACTAGCGGGAGGCCCCTACGAGCAGTACTTC.

The chain combines TRBV18 with TRBJ1-5; 8 bases are shared with TRBD1. V was pared by 3 bases and J by 5 bases, with 9 bases of the junction left unmatched. The CDR3 runs 16 residues. Germline assignment: CDR1 KGHSH and CDR2 LQKENI. Here the CDR3 reads CASSPRQGYGDQPQHF. The CDR3 DNA reads as TGTGCCAGCTCACCTAGACAGGGGTACGGTGATCAGCCCCAGCATTTT.